The clone carrying this TCR beta chain was seen a single time. The data originate from a study of technical replicates of blood from several donors. Deletions cut 1 base from V and 7 bases from J, with 11 bases between. The CDR3 runs to 13 residues. Germline V gene data show CDR1 as SGHTA and CDR2 as FQGNSA. Using immunoSEQ multiplex PCR, the repertoire was profiled, and TCRdb retains in-frame clones only, with some absent. The table includes just over 75,000 clones, 93% detected once. This sequence was found in a human donor in good health. Sequencing was carried out using T cells isolated from PBMCs. The rearrangement joins TRBV7-2 to TRBJ2-7, with D tentatively TRBD2 (5 bases). CDR3 DNA: TGTGCCAGCAGCTTAGTTTTGGCGGGTGAGCAGTACTTC. It translates to CASSLVLAGEQYF.